Below are 16 T cell receptor beta chains sequenced from a single sample in a study of blood T cell repertoires in COVID-19 (TCRdb year 2020). Library creation used the immunoSEQ multiplex PCR assay. TCRdb mirrors the immuneACCESS table, restricted to in-frame sequences. Some clones are absent from its copies; in checked studies, under half trace to an unresolved V gene, and the reason for the others is unknown. Here the sample has approximately 180,000 clones; 75% to 85% occur a single time. The ten largest clones capture less than 20% of the sample. Sequenced sample: PBMCs or T cells enriched from blood (not recorded which). Receptors were obtained from a woman between 50 and 59 years old with acute COVID-19.

This chain links TRBV11-2 with TRBJ2-1; perhaps TRBD1 as D (5 bases). Germline values: CDR1 SGHAT, CDR2 FQNNGV. The CDR3 contains 15 residues. The V end lost 3 bases, the J end lost 6 bases, and 15 bases lay between the germline ends. The CDR3 spells CASSFDRGGSNEQFF. In nucleotides, the CDR3 is TGTGCCAGCAGCTTCGATAGGGGTGGAAGCAATGAGCAGTTCTTC.

CDR3 sequence: CASSESPHPNYGYTF. The DNA for the CDR3 is TGTGCCAGCAGTGAATCACCACACCCTAACTATGGCTACACCTTC. The chain has TRBV6-4 and TRBJ1-2; D gene uncertain. This CDR3 contains 15 residues. The germline CDR1 and CDR2 sequences are MRHNA and SNTAGT. V was trimmed by 3 bases and J by 0 bases, leaving 11 bases between them.

This clone was seen just once. V is TRBV7-9 and J is TRBJ1-4; 8 nucleotides line up with TRBD1. With 2 bases clipped from V and 8 bases from J, the junction kept 4 bases outside the gene matches. Looked up from germline, CDR1 is SEHNR and CDR2 is FQNEAQ (reference sequence). The CDR3 totals 14 residues. As DNA, the CDR3 is TGTGCCAGCAGCTTACTACAGGGGGGGGAAAAACTGTTTTTT. Translating gives CASSLLQGGEKLFF.

The chain couples TRBV5-1 to TRBJ1-1; unclear D gene. Germline CDR1 reads SGHRS; CDR2 reads YFSETQ. The ends were cut back, 2 bases at V and 11 bases at J, with 16 bases in the middle. This CDR3 spans 13 amino acids. The CDR3 nucleotides are TGCGCCAGCAGCTTTGACATAGCGGAGAGGGCTTTCTTT. Translation: CASSFDIAERAFF.

This chain links TRBV9 with TRBJ1-4; D call uncertain. Deletions cut 0 bases from V and 8 bases from J, with 14 bases between. The germline gives CDR1 SGDLS, CDR2 YYNGEE. The CDR3 extends over 15 amino acids. The CDR3 protein is CASSVVLPGGEKLFF. The CDR3, as DNA: TGTGCCAGCAGCGTAGTTCTACCGGGAGGAGAAAAACTGTTTTTT.

The chain has TRBV5-4 and TRBJ2-5; 14 bases agree with TRBD2. The CDR3 consists of 18 residues. The V gene's germline CDR1 is SGHNT and CDR2 YYREEE (reference sequence). V was pared by 0 bases and J by 5 bases, with 9 bases of the junction left unmatched. CDR3 region: CASSLARLAGGLEETQYF. CDR3 coding DNA: TGTGCCAGCAGCTTGGCCCGACTAGCGGGGGGGCTTGAGGAGACCCAGTACTTC.

The chain combines TRBV3-1 (or the pseudogene TRBV3-2) with TRBJ1-1, with D perhaps TRBD1 (5 bases). The V and J ends lost 3 bases and 2 bases respectively, with 10 bases between them. CDR1 LGHDT and CDR2 YNNKEL come from the germline V gene (reference sequence). This CDR3 spans 14 amino acids. CDR3 sequence (DNA): TGTGCCAGCAGCCACGGCAGGGTTAACACTGAAGCTTTCTTT. This gives the protein CASSHGRVNTEAFF.

V and J are TRBV27 and TRBJ1-5; D unclear. The germline V gene encodes CDR1 MNHEY and CDR2 SMNVEV (reference sequence). The CDR3 sequence is 15 residues long. Trimming cost V 6 bases and J 2 bases, with 14 bases left between them. CDR3 amino acids: CASSPSWAGNQPQHF. Here the CDR3 DNA reads TGTGCCAGCAGCCCCTCGTGGGCTGGCAATCAGCCCCAGCATTTT.

The rearrangement uses TRBV19 and TRBJ1-1; D uncertain. The V end lost 6 bases, the J end lost 0 bases, and 5 bases lay between the germline ends. The V gene's germline CDR1 is LNHDA and CDR2 SQIVND (reference sequence). CDR3 size: 12 residues. The DNA for the CDR3 is TGTGCCAGTAGGGAGATGAACACTGAAGCTTTCTTT. It yields the protein CASREMNTEAFF.

The rearrangement links TRBV14 to TRBJ1-1, with D hard to call. Germline V gene lookup returns CDR1 SGHDN and CDR2 FVKESK. V lost 3 bases and J 0 bases, leaving 14 bases between the germline ends. The CDR3 consists of 16 residues. CDR3 protein: CASSQAGGGMNTEAFF. DNA for the CDR3: TGTGCCAGCAGCCAGGCCGGAGGAGGGATGAACACTGAAGCTTTCTTT.

The chain couples TRBV3-1 (or the pseudogene TRBV3-2) to TRBJ2-5; 8 bases are a match to TRBD2. CDR3 length equals 14 residues. Germline trimming cut 5 bases from V and 5 bases from J; bases unmatched to any gene: 7. Germline loops: CDR1 LGHDT, CDR2 YNNKEL (reference sequence). As DNA, the CDR3 is TGTGCCAGCAGCGATTTAGCGGGGATGGAGACCCAGTACTTC. This sequence encodes CASSDLAGMETQYF.

This rearrangement joins TRBV27 to TRBJ2-1, with 7 bases that match TRBD2. The J segment lost 8 bases and the V segment lost 7 bases, leaving 14 bases of the junction unmatched. CDR3 length equals 15 residues. Germline V gene data show CDR1 as MNHEY and CDR2 as SMNVEV (reference sequence). CDR3 coding DNA: TGTGCCAGCACTGAAACGGTCCGGGGGAGGGATGAGCAGTTCTTC. Encoded protein: CASTETVRGRDEQFF.

The chain couples TRBV21-1 to TRBJ2-7; the table assigns TRBD1, which was not confirmed against the DNA. TRBV21-1 corresponds to a pseudogene. The CDR3 covers 13 residues. CDR3 protein: CASTLTLFYEQYV. The CDR3 nucleotides are TGTGCCAGCACCTTGACACTCTTCTACGAGCAGTACGTC.

This clone was counted between two and nine times. The chain is built from TRBV10-1 and TRBJ1-1; D may be TRBD1 (5 bases). Trimming stripped 0 bases from V and 7 bases from J, with 9 bases between. Germline loops: CDR1 WNHNN, CDR2 SYGVQD (reference sequence). There are 13 residues in the CDR3. In nucleotides, the CDR3 is TGCGCCAGCAGTGAGTCACAGGCCGTTGAAGCTTTCTTT. Translation gives CASSESQAVEAFF.

This chain connects TRBV7-2 to TRBJ2-5; TRBD1 might be the D (5 bases). CDR3 length: 15 amino acids. The germline V and J ends were trimmed by 1 base and 5 bases, with 14 bases remaining between them. CDR1 SGHTA and CDR2 FQGNSA come from the germline V gene. CDR3 bases: TGTGCCAGCAGCTTAGGTTCTGGGGCTGGTGAGACCCAGTACTTC. Amino acids: CASSLGSGAGETQYF. Full variable domain (outside the CDR3, taken from reference TRBV7-2 and TRBJ2-5): GAGVSQSPSNKVTEKGKDVELRCDPISGHTALYWYRQSLGQGLEFLIYFQGNSAPDKSGLPSDRFSAERTGGSVSTLTIQRTQQEDSAVYLCASSLGSGAGETQYFGPGTRLLVL.

The genes are TRBV7-9 and TRBJ1-5; possible D gene TRBD1, 6 bases. Deletions cut 4 bases from V and 6 bases from J, with 13 bases between. Per germline, CDR1 SEHNR and CDR2 FQNEAQ (reference sequence). The CDR3 totals 14 residues. The CDR3 DNA sequence: TGTGCCAGCAGCTACAACAGGGAGGGTCAGCCCCAGCATTTT. This translates into CASSYNREGQPQHF.